This T cell receptor beta chain was sequenced for a study of cytomegalovirus exposure and HLA in healthy donors. Study findings and constraints: Earlier analysis yielded a pattern in which most TCR beta V segments were productive about 87% or about 30% of the time. As a later analysis revealed, the rate of TCR association differed by HLA locus, with DRB1 most and HLA-C fewest.

PCR involved 60 Vbeta and 13 Jbeta primers. The repertoire was sequenced with immunoSEQ multiplex PCR; TCRdb's copy has only in-frame clones and lacks some. The data show 200,000 or so clones, roughly three quarters seen once. Points on this clone: Its matching antigen is unknown. At the DNA level, this CDR3 is encoded by other sequences in the same sample as well.

The sequencing sample was made of PBMCs. The source of this sequence is a middle-aged man in good health and CMV-seronegative.

The CDR3 reads CASSRYNEQFF. The DNA of the CDR3 is TGTGCCAGCAGTCGCTACAATGAGCAGTTCTTC. This chain links TRBV27 with TRBJ2-1; no firm D call. CDR1 is MNHEY and CDR2 is SMNVEV in the germline V gene (reference sequence). V lost 5 bases and J lost 3, with 2 bases in between. The CDR3 loop spans 11 amino acids.